The entry that follows covers one T cell receptor beta chain sequence. What it binds is unknown. TCRdb processed the 5' RACE reads anew with MiXCR; each CDR3 protein has one entry. The repertoire has fewer than 650,000 distinct CDR3 sequences, roughly 17% of them found once; the top ten carry roughly 7.7%. The data are from a study of T-cell memory formation after mild COVID-19. Findings of the study overall: CD4+ contracting clones lay mainly in CM and EM, CD8+ ones in EMRA.

The CDR3 runs to 14 residues. The V gene's germline CDR1 is GTSNPN and CDR2 SVGIG (reference sequence). The germline V and J ends were trimmed by 1 base and 5 bases, with 12 bases remaining between them. The rearrangement links TRBV30 to TRBJ2-1, with D unresolved. Sequences were obtained from PBMCs or a T cell subset sorted from them (not recorded which). This TCR was recovered from an adult woman who had mild COVID-19 (a few samples of this study predate the infection). Cell type and time point are not known. The CDR3 here is CAWSADFSNNEQFF. The DNA of the CDR3 is TGTGCCTGGAGTGCAGACTTTTCCAACAATGAGCAGTTCTTC.